The rows below give T cell receptor beta chains drawn from one sample of a study of metastatic and nonmetastatic thyroid tumors. With MiXCR, TCRdb called clones anew from the PCR reads. The table shows 30,000 to 50,000 clones, with roughly 13% occurring only once. The sequenced material came from blood. The origin of the receptors is a female donor with papillary thyroid cancer or a benign thyroid nodule (not recorded which). Some clones in this sample may be carry-over from other donors' samples. Each CDR3 is given with its conserved first and last residue. D genes are given only for firm matches. Clone size appears in some rows only: once, few, many, or a class for an expanded clone.

size	D	V	J	CDR3	DNA
-	-	TRBV6-2/TRBV6-3	TRBJ2-2	CASSYGPVTYTGELFF	TGTGCCAGCAGTTACGGCCCTGTTACCTACACCGGGGAGCTGTTTTTT
many	-	TRBV18	TRBJ1-2	CASSVDRDYGYTF	TGTGCCAGCTCCGTCGACAGAGATTATGGCTACACCTTC
-	TRBD2	TRBV6-1	TRBJ2-7	CASRASGRYEQYF	TGTGCCAGCAGGGCTAGCGGGAGATACGAGCAGTACTTC
many	TRBD2	TRBV5-1	TRBJ2-1	CASSLLADYNEQFF	TGCGCCAGCAGCTTACTAGCGGATTACAATGAGCAGTTCTTC
-	TRBD2	TRBV25-1	TRBJ2-5	CACSFRGGQETQYF	TGTGCCTGCAGTTTTCGGGGGGGCCAAGAGACCCAGTACTTC
many	-	TRBV15	TRBJ2-7	CATSRDREAPEQYF	TGTGCCACCAGCAGAGATCGGGAAGCCCCCGAGCAGTACTTC
many	-	TRBV5-4	TRBJ2-3	CASSLAGDPTDTQYF	TGTGCCAGCAGCTTGGCAGGGGATCCCACAGATACGCAGTATTTT
many	-	TRBV20-1	TRBJ2-7	CSARVARGNHEQYF	TGCAGTGCTAGAGTTGCCAGGGGAAACCACGAGCAGTACTTC
once	TRBD2	TRBV20-1	TRBJ2-7	CSATPSGGEFYEQYF	TGCAGTGCTACTCCTAGCGGGGGGGAATTTTACGAGCAGTACTTC
-	-	TRBV9	TRBJ2-7	CASSSRGVGYEQYF	TGTGCCAGCAGCTCCCGGGGAGTCGGCTACGAGCAGTACTTC
-	-	TRBV7-8	TRBJ1-2	CASSSSGQSRSGYTF	TGTGCCAGCAGCTCCTCCGGACAGTCGCGATCGGGCTACACCTTC
many	-	TRBV27	TRBJ1-5	CASRGGVENQPQHF	TGTGCCAGCAGGGGGGGAGTAGAAAATCAGCCCCAGCATTTT
few	TRBD1	TRBV12-3/TRBV12-4	TRBJ1-2	CASSFPSTGLNYGYTF	TGTGCCAGCAGTTTCCCGTCGACAGGGCTGAACTATGGCTACACCTTC
-	-	TRBV19	TRBJ2-7	CSSSMVNSAYEQYF	TGTTCCAGTAGTATGGTGAACAGTGCCTACGAGCAGTACTTC
many	TRBD2	TRBV20-1	TRBJ2-3	CSARGGGVADTQYF	TGCAGTGCGAGAGGTGGGGGGGTGGCAGATACGCAGTATTTT
many	TRBD2	TRBV19	TRBJ2-7	CASSFDTSAISYEQYF	TGTGCCAGTAGTTTTGATACTAGCGCCATCTCCTACGAGCAGTACTTC
many	-	TRBV20-1	TRBJ1-6	CSARAAVAGPNSPLHF	TGCAGTGCTAGAGCCGCAGTCGCTGGCCCTAATTCACCCCTCCACTTT
many	-	TRBV5-6	TRBJ1-5	CASSWGGSPSIEPQHF	TGTGCCAGCAGCTGGGGGGGGTCCCCATCAATTGAGCCCCAGCATTTT
few	-	TRBV19	TRBJ2-1	CASNLGPSADEQFF	TGTGCCAGTAATTTAGGCCCCAGTGCGGATGAGCAGTTCTTC
many	-	TRBV7-2	TRBJ1-1	CASSSGYHLNTEAFF	TGTGCCAGCAGCTCCGGCTACCACTTGAACACTGAAGCTTTCTTT
many	TRBD1	TRBV6-1	TRBJ2-6	CASSGTGTLSGANVLTF	TGTGCCAGCAGCGGGACAGGGACCCTCTCTGGGGCCAACGTCCTGACTTTC
once	-	TRBV11-2	TRBJ2-3	CATSLVREWGAYTQYF	TGTGCCACCAGCTTAGTAAGGGAATGGGGGGCATATACGCAGTATTTT
-	-	TRBV5-1	TRBJ2-2	CASSRDRGILELFF	TGCGCCAGCAGCAGGGACCGGGGGATCTTGGAGCTGTTTTTT
many	-	TRBV28	TRBJ1-1	CASRRQDRSAFF	TGTGCCAGCCGACGACAGGACCGATCGGCTTTCTTT
-	-	TRBV11-2	TRBJ2-2	CASSPLVHGELFF	TGTGCCAGCAGCCCCCTCGTGCACGGGGAGCTGTTTTTT
many	TRBD1	TRBV4-1	TRBJ2-2	CASSRPGDRGPTGELFF	TGCGCCAGCAGTCGACCGGGGGACAGGGGGCCCACCGGGGAGCTGTTTTTT